This entry lists 20 T cell receptor beta chains sequenced from one sample in a study of T cell responses to AZD1222 COVID-19 vaccine (TCRdb year 2021). The library came from the immunoSEQ multiplex PCR assay. TCRdb took over this immuneACCESS table, retaining in-frame rearrangements with V and J assigned. Such tables are incomplete; in checked studies, under half of the missing clones stem from an unresolved V gene, and the remainder is unexplained. This sample gives about 85,000 clones in total; over 70% of them show up just once. Around 15% of the sample is in the top ten clones. In the paper's terms, the time point label means: baseline before first vaccination. Sequenced material: peripheral blood, taken on day 0 of AZD1222 vaccination. Every receptor here comes from an adult in good health.

This clone was detected a few times. This chain uses TRBV7-9 with TRBJ2-7; 9 nucleotides align to TRBD2. The CDR3 extends over 15 amino acids. CDR1 is SEHNR and CDR2 is FQNEAQ in the germline V gene (reference sequence). V was pared by 5 bases and J by 2 bases, with 7 bases of the junction left unmatched. CDR3 residues: CASSPGTSRAYEQYF. The CDR3 DNA sequence: TGTGCCAGCAGCCCCGGGACTAGCAGGGCCTACGAGCAGTACTTC. Drawing the rest from reference TRBV7-9 and TRBJ2-7, the complete variable domain is DTGVSQNPRHKITKRGQNVTFRCDPISEHNRLYWYRQTLGQGPEFLTYFQNEAQLEKSRLLSDRFSAERPKGSFSTLEIQRTEQGDSAMYLCASSPGTSRAYEQYFGPGTRLTVT.

The chain joins TRBV11-2 to TRBJ1-5; D is unclear. V was pared by 2 bases and J by 5 bases, with 7 bases between. This CDR3 is 13 amino acids long. Germline V gene sequence: CDR1 SGHAT, CDR2 FQNNGV. CDR3 nucleotides: TGTGCCAGCAGCTTATCCAGCCATCAGCCCCAGCATTTT. Residues: CASSLSSHQPQHF.

The rearrangement uses TRBV15 and TRBJ2-3; TRBD1 matches 7 bases. V lost 7 bases and J lost 8; bases outside the gene matches: 9. Germline V CDR1 and CDR2: LNHNV, YYDKDF (reference sequence). The CDR3 covers 13 residues. CDR3 amino acids: CATTNFDRATQYF. The CDR3 DNA is TGTGCCACCACAAATTTCGACAGGGCTACGCAGTATTTT. Based on the CDR3 plus reference TRBV15 and TRBJ2-3, the full variable domain is DAMVIQNPRYQVTQFGKPVTLSCSQTLNHNVMYWYQQKSSQAPKLLFHYYDKDFNNEADTPDNFQSRRPNTSFCFLDIRSPGLGDTAMYLCATTNFDRATQYFGPGTRLTVL.

V and J are TRBV12-3 or TRBV12-4 and TRBJ1-2; 9 nucleotides line up with TRBD1. Losses at the gene ends were 6 bases for V and 12 bases for J; bases not matched to a gene: 11. The CDR3 consists of 13 residues. CDR3 nucleotide sequence: TGTGCCAGCAGGGATGGGACAGGGCGGGGTAACACCTTC. This codes for CASRDGTGRGNTF.

The V and J genes are TRBV30 and TRBJ2-7, with a tentative D call TRBD2 (6 bases). Trimming shortened V by 3 bases and J by 2 bases, and 17 bases separated the two germline ends. Germline V gives CDR1 GTSNPN, CDR2 SVGIG (reference sequence). CDR3 size: 15 residues. The CDR3 DNA is TGTGCCTGGAGCGAATTCGGGACTCCCCCCTACGAGCAGTACTTC. Protein sequence: CAWSEFGTPPYEQYF.

CDR3 sequence reads: CSASITDTQYF. DNA of the CDR3: TGCAGTGCTTCCATCACAGATACGCAGTATTTT. The chain is built from TRBV20-1 and TRBJ2-3, with unresolved D. Between the trimmed V and J ends, which lost 5 bases and 2 bases, there was a span of 5 bases. CDR1 DFQATT and CDR2 SNEGSKA come from the germline V gene (reference sequence). The CDR3 runs 11 residues.

The chain links TRBV27 to TRBJ2-1; 7 bases align to TRBD2. The J segment lost 7 bases and the V segment lost 5 bases, leaving 8 bases of the junction unmatched. CDR3 length: 14 amino acids. Looked up from germline, CDR1 is MNHEY and CDR2 is SMNVEV (reference sequence). The CDR3 DNA reads as TGTGCCAGCAGTCCGACTAGCTCGGGGAATGAGCAGTTCTTC. Residues: CASSPTSSGNEQFF.

The J gene is TRBJ1-6, the V gene TRBV30; 8 bases align to TRBD1. Germline CDR1 is GTSNPN and CDR2 is SVGIG (reference sequence). CDR3 length: 11 residues. The V gene end was trimmed by 8 bases and the J gene end by 9 bases; junction bases not matched to a gene: 3. The CDR3 DNA follows: TGTGCCGCAACAGGGGGTTCACCCCTCCACTTT. Encoded protein: CAATGGSPLHF. The full variable domain, rest sourced from reference TRBV30 and TRBJ1-6, is SQTIHQWPATLVQPVGSPLSLECTVEGTSNPNLYWYRQAAGRGLQLLFYSVGIGQISSEVPQNLSASRPQDRQFILSSKKLLLSDSGFYLCAATGGSPLHFGNGTRLTVT.

The chain recombines TRBV28 with TRBJ2-7; D perhaps matches TRBD2 (5 bases). Deletions cut 5 bases from V and 2 bases from J, with 13 bases between. The CDR3 sequence is 14 residues long. The germline CDR1 and CDR2 sequences are MDHEN and SYDVKM. DNA for the CDR3: TGTGCCAGCAGTCGTTTCGGGAATACCTACGAGCAGTACTTC. Translation gives CASSRFGNTYEQYF.

This clone was recorded only once. The V call is TRBV27, the J call TRBJ1-5; D unclear. There are 18 residues in the CDR3. CDR1 MNHEY and CDR2 SMNVEV come from the germline V gene (reference sequence). The V end lost 3 bases, the J end lost 3 bases, and 21 bases lay between the germline ends. The CDR3 sequence is CASSFSPPTLALNQPQHF. The CDR3 DNA is TGTGCCAGCAGTTTTTCACCCCCGACACTCGCCCTCAATCAGCCCCAGCATTTT.

The gene calls are TRBV7-9 and TRBJ2-3, with 14 nucleotides matching TRBD2. The germline CDR1 and CDR2 sequences are SEHNR and FQNEAQ (reference sequence). V was clipped by 3 bases and J by 3 bases; unmatched bases: 2. The CDR3 spans 16 residues. The CDR3 DNA follows: TGTGCCAGCAGCTTCGGACTAGCGGGAGGTACAGATACGCAGTATTTT. It encodes CASSFGLAGGTDTQYF.

The V and J genes are TRBV2 and TRBJ1-1; 9 bases map to TRBD1. The CDR3 has 13 residues. The J segment lost 5 bases and the V segment lost 6 bases, leaving 4 bases of the junction unmatched. The V gene's germline CDR1 is SNHLY and CDR2 FYNNEI. The CDR3: CASSGTGRTEAFF. The CDR3 nucleotides are TGTGCCAGCAGCGGGACAGGGAGGACTGAAGCTTTCTTT.

This clone was observed a few times. J is TRBJ1-4 and V is TRBV6-1, with D perhaps TRBD1 (5 bases). The V gene's germline CDR1 is MNHNS and CDR2 SASEGT. Between the trimmed V and J ends, which lost 0 bases and 10 bases, there was a span of 21 bases. This CDR3 is 17 amino acids long. This chain's CDR3 is CASSEAFYGQGSVKLFF. CDR3 DNA sequence: TGTGCCAGCAGTGAAGCTTTCTATGGGCAGGGTTCTGTAAAACTGTTTTTT.

V and J are TRBV5-1 and TRBJ1-3; D is possibly TRBD1 (6 bases). V was shortened by 0 bases and J by 9 bases, with 22 bases between the two germline ends. Germline V gives CDR1 SGHRS, CDR2 YFSETQ. The CDR3 is 17 amino acids. CDR3 in amino acids: CASSLDGGPGGSVTIYF. CDR3 in DNA: TGCGCCAGCAGCTTGGACGGTGGTCCGGGGGGCTCCGTCACCATATATTTT.

This chain joins TRBV5-8 and TRBJ1-2; 7 positions match TRBD1. Trimming took 0 bases from V and 5 from J; bases not matched to a gene: 10. The CDR3 consists of 16 residues. Germline values: CDR1 SGHTS, CDR2 YDEGEE. CDR3 protein: CASSLGSAGQIYGYTF. In DNA form, the CDR3 reads TGTGCCAGCAGCTTGGGGAGTGCGGGACAGATATATGGCTACACCTTC. The whole variable domain, remainder taken from reference TRBV5-8 and TRBJ1-2, is EAGVTQSPTHLIKTRGQQATLRCSPISGHTSVYWYQQALGLGLQFLLWYDEGEERNRGNFPPRFSGRQFPNYSSELNVNALELEDSALYLCASSLGSAGQIYGYTFGSGTRLTVV.

The chain combines TRBV30 with TRBJ2-7; a possible D gene is TRBD1 (5 bases). The V gene's germline CDR1 is GTSNPN and CDR2 SVGIG (reference sequence). Trimming took off 0 bases at V and 0 bases at J, with 12 bases between the two ends. The CDR3 has 15 amino acids. CDR3 amino acids: CAWSVRQTRSYEQYF. Here the CDR3 DNA reads TGTGCCTGGAGTGTACGACAGACTCGCTCCTACGAGCAGTACTTC.

This rearrangement joins TRBV7-8 to TRBJ1-6; 7 positions match TRBD1. This CDR3 is built from 14 residues. Germline loops: CDR1 SGHVS, CDR2 FQNEAQ. V lost 5 bases and J lost 7; bases outside the gene matches: 5. The CDR3 spells CASSQGQINSPLHF. CDR3 DNA: TGTGCCAGCAGCCAGGGACAGATCAATTCACCCCTCCACTTT.

The chain joins TRBV29-1 to TRBJ2-1; possible D gene TRBD2, 6 bases. The CDR3 has 13 amino acids. V was cut by 3 bases and J by 6 bases, with 12 bases left in between. Germline V gene lookup returns CDR1 SQVTM and CDR2 ANQGSEA. The CDR3 loop reads CSVEGLASNEQFF. For the CDR3, the DNA is TGCAGCGTTGAGGGTCTAGCGAGCAATGAGCAGTTCTTC.

The gene calls are TRBV5-1 and TRBJ2-7; D is undetermined. Germline assignment: CDR1 SGHRS and CDR2 YFSETQ. The CDR3 is 14 amino acids. Trimming took 2 bases from V and 2 from J, leaving 11 bases between them. CDR3 in amino acids: CASSFANPTYEQYF. CDR3 sequence (DNA): TGCGCCAGCAGCTTTGCGAATCCGACCTACGAGCAGTACTTC.

The chain carries TRBV5-4 and TRBJ1-4; 11 positions agree with TRBD1. V trimming: 4 bases; J trimming: 5 bases; junction bases outside the gene matches: 1. In germline, CDR1 is SGHNT, CDR2 YYREEE (reference sequence). This CDR3 has 14 residues. The CDR3 sequence: CASSGDRGNEKLFF. The CDR3 bases are TGTGCCAGCAGCGGGGACAGGGGGAATGAAAAACTGTTTTTT.